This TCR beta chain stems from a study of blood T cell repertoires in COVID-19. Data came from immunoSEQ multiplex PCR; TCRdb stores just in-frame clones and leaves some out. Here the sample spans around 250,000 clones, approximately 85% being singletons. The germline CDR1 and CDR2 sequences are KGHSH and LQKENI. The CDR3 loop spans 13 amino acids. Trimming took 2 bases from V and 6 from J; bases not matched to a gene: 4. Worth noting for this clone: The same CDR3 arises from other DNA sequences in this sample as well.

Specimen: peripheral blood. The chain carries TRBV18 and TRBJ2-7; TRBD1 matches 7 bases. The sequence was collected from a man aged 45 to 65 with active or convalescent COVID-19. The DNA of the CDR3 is TGTGCCAGCTCACCAGCAGGGGGACGCGAGCAGTACTTC. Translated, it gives CASSPAGGREQYF. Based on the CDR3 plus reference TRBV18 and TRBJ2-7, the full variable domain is NAGVMQNPRHLVRRRGQEARLRCSPMKGHSHVYWYRQLPEEGLKFMVYLQKENIIDESGMPKERFSAEFPKEGPSILRIQQVVRGDSAAYFCASSPAGGREQYFGPGTRLTVT.